The 6 T cell receptor beta chains given below trace back to one sample, sequenced in a study of cytomegalovirus exposure and HLA in healthy donors. Researchers ran the PCR with 60 Vbeta and 13 Jbeta primers. Clones were read by immunoSEQ multiplex PCR, and TCRdb kept only the in-frame ones, dropping some. The table includes just over 150,000 clones, approximately 72% detected once. What was sequenced was PBMCs. These receptors were taken from a female donor in good health and CMV-seronegative.

The chain has TRBV2 and TRBJ2-2; 9 bases line up with TRBD1. This CDR3 has 15 residues. Germline V gene data show CDR1 as SNHLY and CDR2 as FYNNEI. Trimming at V came to 4 bases and at J to 5 bases, leaving 5 bases not matched to a gene. CDR3 sequence (DNA): TGTGCCAGCAGTGTGGGACAGGGAGAAACCGGGGAGCTGTTTTTT. It specifies CASSVGQGETGELFF.

The CDR3 DNA is TGCGCCAGCAGTGAGTCTAGATCGGGAGAGTCGAACACCGGGGAGCTGTTTTTT. Protein sequence: CASSESRSGESNTGELFF. The V call is TRBV10-1, the J call TRBJ2-2; weak D call: TRBD2 (6 bases). CDR1 and CDR2 (germline): WNHNN, SYGVQD (reference sequence). V gave up 0 bases and J gave up 0 bases, with 14 bases separating them. There are 18 residues in the CDR3.

The rearrangement uses TRBV30 and TRBJ1-5; 8 bases match TRBD1. V lost 4 bases and J lost 7; bases outside the gene matches: 6. The CDR3 has 13 residues. The germline gives CDR1 GTSNPN, CDR2 SVGIG (reference sequence). CDR3 in DNA: TGTGCCTGGAATCAGGGGGCCCGGCAGCCCCAGCATTTT. Its protein product is CAWNQGARQPQHF.

In its sample, this clone was seen a few times. The identical CDR3 is also encoded by other nucleotide sequences in the sample. The chain has TRBV5-4 and TRBJ2-7; 7 nucleotides agree with TRBD2. This CDR3 comprises 13 residues. From germline, CDR1 is SGHNT and CDR2 YYREEE (reference sequence). V gave up 4 bases and J gave up 4 bases; unmatched junction bases: 5. This CDR3 reads CASSPGGSYEQYF. The CDR3, as DNA: TGTGCCAGCAGCCCCGGGGGGTCGTACGAGCAGTACTTC. The complete variable domain, with remaining parts taken from reference TRBV5-4 and TRBJ2-7, reads ETGVTQSPTHLIKTRGQQVTLRCSSQSGHNTVSWYQQALGQGPQFIFQYYREEENGRGNFPPRFSGLQFPNYSSELNVNALELDDSALYLCASSPGGSYEQYFGPGTRLTVT.

This clone was counted a single time. V is TRBV18 and J is TRBJ2-7, with 9 bases matching TRBD1. Germline trimming cut 5 bases from V and 3 bases from J; bases unmatched to any gene: 5. The CDR3 is 14 amino acids. Germline CDR1 reads KGHSH; CDR2 reads LQKENI. CDR3 amino acids: CASSTDRGIYEQYF. The CDR3, as DNA: TGTGCCAGCTCAACGGACAGGGGAATCTACGAGCAGTACTTC.

J is TRBJ1-1 and V is TRBV21-1; TRBD1, the table's D call, lacks a check against the DNA. TRBV21-1 is recorded as a pseudogene. There are 15 residues in the CDR3. The CDR3 region has the DNA TGTGCCAGCAGCAAAATACGGACAGGGGTGACTGAAGCTTTCTTT. This translates into CASSKIRTGVTEAFF.